This T cell receptor (beta chain) originates from a study of shared clonotypes between healthy human individuals. Germline values: CDR1 SEHNR, CDR2 FQNEAQ (reference sequence). This CDR3 is 15 amino acids long. V lost 5 bases, J lost 15 bases, and 15 bases stayed unmatched. The repertoire was sequenced with immunoSEQ multiplex PCR; TCRdb's copy has only in-frame clones and lacks some. The sample carries about 2.3 million clones, 80% to 95% recorded once. The V gene is TRBV7-9, the J gene TRBJ2-1; TRBD2 agrees at 11 bases. Specimen: naive CD4+ T cells from PBMCs. Subset noted: CD45RA+ positively selected. This TCR was sampled from a man between 18 and 35 years old in good health. Some clones in this sample may be carry-over from other donors' samples. Here the CDR3 reads CASSARLAGHPIWFF. DNA of the CDR3: TGTGCCAGCAGCGCCCGACTAGCGGGACACCCAATTTGGTTCTTC.